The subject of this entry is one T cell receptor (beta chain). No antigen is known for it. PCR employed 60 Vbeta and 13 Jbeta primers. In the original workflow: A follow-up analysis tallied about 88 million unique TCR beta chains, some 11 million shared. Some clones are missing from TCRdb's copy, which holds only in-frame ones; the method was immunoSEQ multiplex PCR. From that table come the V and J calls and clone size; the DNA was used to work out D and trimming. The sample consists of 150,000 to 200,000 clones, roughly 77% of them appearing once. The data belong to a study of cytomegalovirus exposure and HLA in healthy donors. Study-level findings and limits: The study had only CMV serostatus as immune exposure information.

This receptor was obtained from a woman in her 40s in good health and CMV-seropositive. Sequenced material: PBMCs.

The CDR3 coding sequence is TGTGCCAGCAGCTATCCCGTGGGTACGGGGTACGCGGGGGAGCTGTTTTTT. Translating it yields CASSYPVGTGYAGELFF. The chain links TRBV7-2 to TRBJ2-2, with D tentatively TRBD2 (5 bases). Trimming shortened V by 4 bases and J by 8 bases, and 23 bases separated the two germline ends. Germline V lookup: CDR1 SGHTA, CDR2 FQGNSA. CDR3 length: 17 residues.